The 25 T cell receptor beta chains below were found in one sample sequenced in a study of TET2 disruption in CD19-targeted CAR T cells. Sequencing used immunoSEQ multiplex PCR; TCRdb keeps in-frame clones, though not all of them. The table lists approximately 27,000 clones. Treatment given: autologous CTL019 cells: CD19 CAR with 4-1BB and CD3 zeta domains. These receptors are not linked to any known antigen. The sequencing here drew on CD8- CAR+ T cells sorted from cultured blood T cells, taken for CD19 CAR T cell therapy. The subset is: CD8-negative CAR-positive T cells from the infusion product. Receptors were obtained from a man between 65 and 85 years old with chronic lymphocytic leukemia.

About this clone itself: The CDR3 end is not reached by the read, which stops 3 residues before it; the germline J gene fills it in. The gene calls are TRBV20-1 and TRBJ2-7, with 8 bases matching TRBD1. CDR1 and CDR2 from the germline V gene are DFQATT and SNEGSKA (reference sequence). The CDR3 has 12 amino acids. V lost 3 bases, J lost 5 bases, and 3 bases stayed unmatched. Incomplete CDR3 DNA: TGCAGTGCTAGGCGGACAGGGAACGAG. Its protein product is CSARRTGNE. The full CDR3 protein reads CSARRTGNEQYF.

Remarks on this clone: The CDR3 is cut off 3 residues early in the read; its end comes from the germline J gene. This chain links TRBV9 with TRBJ2-4; 12 bases match TRBD2. The CDR3 extends over 16 amino acids. In germline, CDR1 is SGDLS, CDR2 YYNGEE. The sequenced CDR3 bases are TGTGCCAGCAGCCCCGGGTCTAGCGGGGGGGCAGAGACT. Protein: CASSPGSSGGAET. The whole CDR3 reads CASSPGSSGGAETQYF.

Of note for this clone: The observed sequence ends 3 residues before the CDR3 terminus, with the missing tail filled in from the germline J gene. This chain connects TRBV5-4 to TRBJ2-3, with 9 bases matching TRBD1. Germline loops: CDR1 SGHNT, CDR2 YYREEE (reference sequence). The CDR3 loop spans 14 amino acids. V lost 7 bases, J lost 5 bases, and 8 bases stayed unmatched. The CDR3 bases that were read are TGTGCCAGCTTCCGGGACAGGGCTGGAGATACG. As protein: CASFRDRAGDT. The entire CDR3 reads CASFRDRAGDTQYF.

A note on this clone: The observed sequence ends 3 residues before the CDR3 terminus, with the missing tail filled in from the germline J gene. The V call is TRBV10-3, the J call TRBJ2-7; 9 bases agree with TRBD1. The V gene's germline CDR1 is ENHRY and CDR2 SYGVKD. With 4 bases clipped from V and 6 bases from J, the junction kept 1 base outside the gene matches. The CDR3 contains 12 residues. This CDR3 is CAISGTGVEQYF. The covered CDR3 bases are TGTGCCATCAGTGGGACAGGGGTCGAG.

Remarks on this clone: Coverage ceases 3 residues before the CDR3 finishes, and the germline J gene fills in the end. The chain joins TRBV12-3 or TRBV12-4 to TRBJ1-4; tentative D call: TRBD1 (5 bases). V gave up 6 bases and J gave up 3 bases, with 11 bases separating them. The CDR3 runs 14 residues. Partial CDR3 DNA: TGTGCCAGCAGGGGGACTCCGGCTAATGAAAAA. Translated, it gives CASRGTPANEK. The CDR3 in its entirety is CASRGTPANEKLFF.

With regard to this clone: The read finishes 3 residues shy of the CDR3 end, and the germline J gene is used to complete it. The V gene is TRBV28, the J gene TRBJ1-1, with D possibly matching TRBD1 (5 bases). There are 15 residues in the CDR3. V was shortened by 7 bases and J by 6 bases, with 21 bases between the two germline ends. Germline CDR1 is MDHEN and CDR2 is SYDVKM. The sequenced CDR3 bases are TGTGCCAGCACCCTAAATTGGGCGGGGGTGCCTGAA. It translates to CASTLNWAGVPE. The CDR3 in full is CASTLNWAGVPEAFF.

Regarding this clone: The read gets to within 3 residues of the CDR3 end, and the germline J gene fills in the rest. V and J are TRBV19 and TRBJ1-1; D unresolved. CDR3 length equals 14 residues. CDR1 and CDR2 from the germline V gene are LNHDA and SQIVND (reference sequence). CDR3 bases read: TGTGCCAGTAGTATAGCGAACCGTTACAATGAG. Protein: CASSIANRYNE. The full CDR3 protein reads CASSIANRYNEAFF.

On this clone itself: The observed sequence ends 3 residues before the CDR3 terminus, with the missing tail filled in from the germline J gene. The V and J genes are TRBV7-2 and TRBJ1-1; D gene uncertain. Trimming took 4 bases from V and 1 from J, leaving 10 bases between them. Germline-derived CDR1 and CDR2 are SGHTA and FQGNSA. The CDR3 is 14 residues long. The sequenced part of the CDR3 DNA is TGTGCCAGCAGCTCACCGACACCGAACACTGAA. Residues: CASSSPTPNTE. The CDR3, in full, reads CASSSPTPNTEAFF.

A word on this clone: Read coverage stops 3 residues before the CDR3 terminus; the germline J gene supplies the remainder. V and J are TRBV28 and TRBJ1-5; TRBD1 matches 7 bases. This CDR3 has 14 amino acids. Trimming took 8 bases from V and 3 from J; bases not matched to a gene: 7. Germline V gene data show CDR1 as MDHEN and CDR2 as SYDVKM. CDR3 bases read: TGTGCCAGCCAAAACAGGGGAAACAATCAGCCC. It specifies CASQNRGNNQP. The whole CDR3 region reads CASQNRGNNQPQHF.

CDR3 DNA (partial): TGCGCCAGCAGTGAGGCTAGCGGGCCTTACGAG. Its protein product is CASSEASGPYE. The full CDR3 sequence reads CASSEASGPYEQYF. The rearrangement uses TRBV10-2 and TRBJ2-7, with 8 bases fitting TRBD2. The read comes to an end 3 residues before the CDR3 does, leaving the germline J gene to fill in the end. The V segment lost 2 bases and the J segment 4 bases; nucleotides outside the gene matches: 4. The CDR3 is 14 residues long. From germline, CDR1 is WSHSY and CDR2 SAAADI.

To note about this clone: The sequenced fragment ends 3 residues before the CDR3 boundary, so the rest is inferred from the germline J gene. The chain carries TRBV7-3 and TRBJ2-1; tentatively, D is TRBD2 (7 bases). Germline V gene lookup returns CDR1 SGHTA and CDR2 FQGTGA. The V and J ends lost 4 bases and 6 bases respectively, with 22 bases between them. The CDR3 runs 17 residues. The CDR3 bases that were read are TGTGCCAGCAGCTCAGACCTTCGGGGGGCCCTGGGCAATGAG. Protein sequence: CASSSDLRGALGNE. From start to end, the CDR3 is CASSSDLRGALGNEQFF.

With respect to this clone: The read terminates 3 residues ahead of where the CDR3 ends, so the germline J gene completes it. V gene TRBV11-3 combines with J gene TRBJ2-7; D may be TRBD1 (5 bases). Trimming removed 5 bases from V and 6 bases from J, with 14 bases in between. Germline V gene sequence: CDR1 SGHNT, CDR2 YENEEA. This CDR3 spans 13 amino acids. The covered CDR3 bases are TGTGCCAGCAGCCCCGGTTGGGGCAGCGAG. It yields the protein CASSPGWGSE. The CDR3, in full, reads CASSPGWGSEQYF.

As for this clone: The CDR3 end is not reached by the read, which stops 3 residues before it; the germline J gene fills it in. The chain combines TRBV19 with TRBJ1-2; D ambiguous. CDR3 length: 13 residues. Per germline, CDR1 LNHDA and CDR2 SQIVND (reference sequence). The CDR3 protein is CASSSSTSYDYTF. The CDR3 bases that were read are TGTGCCAGTAGTAGTTCTACCTCCTACGAC.

A word on this clone: The DNA ends 3 residues before the CDR3 does, and the rest of the CDR3 is filled in from the germline J gene. V and J are TRBV7-2 and TRBJ2-7; D is uncertain. There are 11 residues in the CDR3. V was cut by 3 bases and J by 3 bases, with 3 bases left in between. CDR1 is SGHTA, CDR2 FQGNSA, per germline. CDR3 bases read: TGTGCCAGCAGCTTCTACTACGAG. It is translated as CASSFYYE. The entire CDR3 reads CASSFYYEQYF. The full variable domain, in which reference TRBV7-2 and TRBJ2-7 provide the parts outside the CDR3, is GAGVSQSPSNKVTEKGKDVELRCDPISGHTALYWYRQSLGQGLEFLIYFQGNSAPDKSGLPSDRFSAERTGGSVSTLTIQRTQQEDSAVYLCASSFYYEQYFGPGTRLTVT.

Worth noting for this clone: From the germline J gene comes the end of the CDR3, since the read stops 3 residues before it. This chain uses TRBV27 with TRBJ1-2; D may be TRBD1 (5 bases). This CDR3 is built from 13 residues. With 4 bases removed from V and 4 bases from J, the gap between germline ends came to 10 bases. From germline, CDR1 is MNHEY and CDR2 SMNVEV (reference sequence). Incomplete CDR3 DNA: TGTGCCAGCAGTTCGGACACACGCTATGGC. Amino acid sequence: CASSSDTRYG. From start to end, the CDR3 is CASSSDTRYGYTF.

By frequency, this clone registers medium-sized. The CDR3 end is not reached by the read, which stops 3 residues before it; the germline J gene fills it in. V and J are TRBV6-2 or TRBV6-3 and TRBJ1-2; D is perhaps TRBD1 (5 bases). V lost 6 bases, J lost 3 bases, and 8 bases lay in between. The CDR3 has 12 residues. Germline-derived CDR1 and CDR2 are MNHEY and SVGEGT. This CDR3 reads CASRRGDYGYTF. The CDR3 bases that were read are TGTGCCAGCAGAAGGGGAGACTATGGC.

As to this clone: Read coverage stops 3 residues before the CDR3 terminus; the germline J gene supplies the remainder. The rearrangement uses TRBV7-3 and TRBJ1-2; the match to TRBD1 covers 8 bases. Germline values: CDR1 SGHTA, CDR2 FQGTGA. This CDR3 is 17 amino acids long. CDR3 in amino acids: CASSPTTGALGYYDYTF. The covered CDR3 bases are TGTGCCAGCAGCCCAACGACAGGGGCCCTAGGGTACTACGAC.

Comments on this clone: The CDR3 end lies 3 residues beyond the end of the read and is filled in from the germline J gene. The genes are TRBV4-1 and TRBJ2-5, with 7 bases identical to TRBD1. The germline V gene has CDR1 MGHRA and CDR2 YSYEKL. There are 15 residues in the CDR3. Germline trimming cut 5 bases from V and 4 bases from J; bases unmatched to any gene: 10. CDR3: CASSNQQGTGETQYF. The sequenced CDR3 bases are TGCGCCAGCAGCAACCAACAGGGGACGGGAGAGACC.

As for this clone: The sequenced fragment ends 3 residues before the CDR3 boundary, so the rest is inferred from the germline J gene. This chain connects TRBV12-3 or TRBV12-4 to TRBJ2-7, with unresolved D. There are 12 residues in the CDR3. With 3 bases removed from V and 5 bases from J, the gap between germline ends came to 8 bases. CDR3 region: CASSFPRNEQYF. The sequenced part of the CDR3 DNA is TGTGCCAGCAGTTTCCCTAGAAACGAG.

Turning to this clone: The CDR3 is cut off 3 residues early in the read; its end comes from the germline J gene. The V gene is TRBV4-2, the J gene TRBJ1-5; 7 bases fit TRBD1. This CDR3 spans 15 amino acids. Germline CDR1 and CDR2: LGHNA and YNFKEQ. The junction had 5 bases not matched to a gene; V was cut back by 0 bases and J by 6 bases. Partial CDR3 DNA: TGTGCCAGCAGCCAAGAAGACAGGGCCGTTCAGCCC. Translating it yields CASSQEDRAVQP. The whole CDR3 protein reads CASSQEDRAVQPQHF.

Comment on this clone: Sequencing ends 3 residues short of the CDR3 end; the germline J gene provides the rest. The chain links TRBV6-1 to TRBJ2-3; TRBD1 is a possible D gene (6 bases). The germline CDR1 and CDR2 sequences are MNHNS and SASEGT. Deletions cut 4 bases from V and 3 bases from J, with 17 bases between. CDR3 length: 16 amino acids. Incomplete CDR3 DNA: TGTGCCAGCAGTGCCCAGGATAAGAGGGGGACAGATACG. Encoded protein: CASSAQDKRGTDT. The entire CDR3 protein is CASSAQDKRGTDTQYF.

Regarding this clone: The CDR3 goes on 3 residues after the read ends, and that part is filled in from the germline J gene. The J gene is TRBJ2-5, the V gene TRBV5-1, with a tentative D call TRBD2 (7 bases). Germline V gives CDR1 SGHRS, CDR2 YFSETQ. The CDR3 totals 14 residues. The V end lost 6 bases, the J end lost 2 bases, and 14 bases lay between the germline ends. The covered CDR3 bases are TGCGCCAGCATGCCGGGGGGCGAACAAGAGACC. It yields the protein CASMPGGEQET. The entire CDR3 reads CASMPGGEQETQYF. Drawing the rest from reference TRBV5-1 and TRBJ2-5, the complete variable domain is KAGVTQTPRYLIKTRGQQVTLSCSPISGHRSVSWYQQTPGQGLQFLFEYFSETQRNKGNFPGRFSGRQFSNSRSEMNVSTLELGDSALYLCASMPGGEQETQYFGPGTRLLVL.

With regard to this clone: The read ends 3 residues early relative to the CDR3; the germline J gene fills the gap. The chain couples TRBV6-1 to TRBJ2-5, with D unclear. Germline V gene data show CDR1 as MNHNS and CDR2 as SASEGT. Trimming removed 4 bases from V and 1 base from J, with 7 bases in between. There are 13 residues in the CDR3. CDR3 DNA (partial): TGTGCCAGCAGTGGCCAGGCCCAAGAGACC. Residues: CASSGQAQET. The whole CDR3 protein reads CASSGQAQETQYF.

As concerns this clone: Read coverage stops 3 residues before the CDR3 terminus; the germline J gene supplies the remainder. V gene TRBV6-2 or TRBV6-3 combines with J gene TRBJ2-2; maybe TRBD2 (5 bases). Trimming took off 11 bases at V and 8 bases at J, with 21 bases between the two ends. The V gene's germline CDR1 is MNHEY and CDR2 SVGEGT. The CDR3 totals 14 residues. CDR3 DNA (partial): TGTGCCGCCAAGGCGGGCGCCAGCACGGGGGAG. Its translation: CAAKAGASTGE. The CDR3 reads in full as CAAKAGASTGELFF.

Details on this clone: Read sequence stops 3 residues before the CDR3 end, and the germline J gene provides the missing end. The rearrangement links TRBV10-2 to TRBJ2-3, with D possibly being TRBD2 (5 bases). Germline CDR1 is WSHSY and CDR2 is SAAADI. The CDR3 has 14 amino acids. The covered CDR3 bases are TGCGCCAGCAGTGAGTCGTCTAGCAATCAGCCG. Its translation: CASSESSSNQP. The full CDR3 protein reads CASSESSSNQPQYF.